The sequence of this TCR beta chain was determined in a study of cytomegalovirus exposure and HLA in healthy donors (dated by TCRdb to the late 2010s). About the study as a whole: An earlier analysis of roughly 610 of the donors reported 276 Gb of sequence data and roughly 120 million unique TCR beta sequences obtained from roughly 170 million T cells. An early release that covered roughly 600 HLA-typed donors contained approximately 300 gigabases of sequencing data and roughly 84 million unique TCR sequences. Of the approximately 400 genotyped donors, 81% were placed in the genetic ancestry cluster associated with self-reported Caucasian donors. The study was designed to test whether signatures of past pathogen exposure could be identified by cataloging public T cell receptors. The T cell repertoires of 550 to 850 subjects were profiled by immunosequencing and related to cytomegalovirus serostatus. Besides the first cohort of roughly 700 subjects, a separate validation cohort made up of 90 to 150 different subjects was used. The study combined high-throughput TCR immunosequencing, statistical association of individual TCRs with disease status, and machine learning to predict cytomegalovirus infection status. A later analysis re-examined previously published TCR beta repertoires from 610 or so donors and added high-resolution HLA genotyping to investigate patterns of TCR occurrence. Rather than using new phenotypic data, the later analysis identified candidate immune exposures from TCR beta sequences and from how often those sequences occurred across donors. To decide whether each TCR beta V gene segment behaved as functional or pseudogenic, an earlier analysis of nearly 600 of the donors relied on high-throughput TCR beta sequencing. Donor age, sex, ethnicity and CMV serostatus were collected together with the repertoire data. In a later genetic analysis, genome-wide SNP genotypes for about 55% of the roughly 700 donors were used, and that subset was treated as a discovery cohort. Every repertoire in the discovery cohort had been generated on one and the same sequencing platform. HLA typing included class I and class II loci at four-digit resolution. The number of donors typed differed by locus, with about 629-640 for A, B, C, DRB1 and DQB1, around 560 for DQA1, approximately 580 for DPA1, and 400 to 490 for DPB1. Five DR-DQ haplotypes were treated as single units for association and clustering because of strong linkage in the cohort. Across approximately 400 genotyped donors of the cohort, an average of about 220,000 unique TCR beta nucleotide sequences per donor were sequenced, and roughly 20% of those sequences were non-productive. What the study reported, not specific to this receptor: Across donors, most TCR sequences were observed very rarely, whereas some public TCRs were present in many individuals. In a later analysis, HLA-associated TCR beta chains showed more clonal expansion and lower generation probabilities than non-associated chains that were equally common. A further reported finding was that TCR beta sequences accurately predicted the HLA-A and HLA-B alleles for most subjects in the first cohort. In both the original and validation cohorts, the classifier was reported to diagnose cytomegalovirus status with high specificity and sensitivity. Linkage disequilibrium might explain the correlated functional status among segregating V segments, but an unknown experimental factor could not be excluded. The study listed 170 or so TCR beta chains as associated with cytomegalovirus. In a later analysis, TCR association rates were found to vary across HLA loci, with the most associated TCRs seen for DRB1 alleles and the fewest for HLA-C alleles. Because HLA typing was missing for some donors at each locus, association tests included only the typed subset. When HLA alleles, especially DR and DQ, strongly co-occurred, TCR associations were difficult to assign to individual alleles. The authors suggested that the approach could potentially be generalized to other disease states and immunological phenotypes. Some IMGT-functional V segments, including TRBV6-2 and TRBV6-3, could not be told apart with the 87-base-pair reads, so those segments were excluded. This cohort had only TCR beta chains sequenced, and the lack of alpha or paired-chain data limited which features could be detected. For the cohort, immune exposure information was limited to CMV serostatus. According to a later genetic analysis, donors in an Asian-associated ancestry cluster had fewer N-insertions in productive TCRs than the roughly 660-donor mean. In vitro tests confirmed that a few of the cytomegalovirus-associated TCR beta chains recognize cytomegalovirus antigens. A later analysis associated about 17,000 TCR beta sequences with specific HLA alleles at a false discovery rate of 0.05. A cluster of highly shared sequence variants was judged likely to represent a technical artifact of the sequencing pipeline. In a later analysis, most CMV-associated TCR beta chains were found to appear HLA-restricted, with HLA associations seemingly driven largely by CMV exposure. The earlier analysis of nearly 600 of the donors excluded roughly 17 rarely observed V segments, including chromosome 9 orphons, because counts were too low. In an earlier analysis of about 540 of the donors, most TCR beta V segments were observed in productive rearrangements about 87% or about 30% of the time, broadly matching IMGT annotations. A later analysis reported that several top co-occurrence clusters appeared linked to parvovirus B19, influenza, CMV and Epstein-Barr virus. An association between a missense DCLRE1C variant and V-gene and J-gene trimming of TCR beta chains was found in a later genetic analysis and replicated in an independent cohort. Roughly uniform sequencing depth across donors was assumed in presence/absence analyses, although this assumption may not hold.

The cohort was made up of about 670 healthy bone marrow donors. Cohort members were all nominally healthy when sampled, although unrecorded immune exposures were likely present. The donor was CMV seronegative and was included in the group of about 400 seronegative cohort members. A peripheral blood sample was collected from each donor, and TCR beta sequencing was performed on peripheral blood mononuclear cells. The Qiagen DNeasy Blood Extraction Kit was used to extract genomic DNA from the blood cell samples. The library was produced with the immunoSEQ multiplex PCR assay. For the multiplex PCR, a mixture combining 60 forward primers for TCR Vbeta segments and 13 reverse primers for TCR Jbeta segments was used. A multiplex PCR assay on genomic DNA amplified the CDR3 region of rearranged TCR beta genes. Amplified TCR beta libraries were sequenced as 87-base-pair reads on the Illumina HiSeq System. The authors processed their data as follows. A later analysis counted about 80 million unique TCR beta chains across the approximately 700 repertoires, and around 9.9 million of these chains were shared by at least two donors. A nearest-neighbor algorithm error-corrected the raw reads and collapsed the reads into unique sequences, merging closely related sequences to remove PCR and sequencing errors. V, D and J gene segments were assigned by aligning CDR3 sequences to IMGT reference sequences. Each retained sequence needed at least a six-nucleotide match to both a V gene segment and a J gene segment. A rearrangement was called productive if the CDR3 had no stop codons and remained in frame with V and J, and every other rearrangement was called non-productive. CDR3 was defined according to IMGT convention as the region running from the second conserved V-encoded cysteine to the conserved J-encoded phenylalanine. The earlier analysis of about 590 of the donors excluded sequences that lacked an unambiguous match to a single V gene segment. An earlier analysis of 587 of the donors classified V segments as functional when productive rearrangements were above 56.7% and as segregating when the standard deviation between donors was above 5%. A statistical classification framework was developed to diagnose cytomegalovirus status using the catalog of TCR beta chain sequences. V and J gene assignment, in a later analysis, came from comparing TCR nucleotide sequences with IMGT/GENE-DB human TR gene sequences. Using the TCRdist pipeline, a later analysis assigned CDR3 sequences along with most-parsimonious VDJ recombination scenarios. In a later analysis, each TCR beta chain was defined by its CDR3 amino acid sequence together with its V-gene family, and reads lacking a unique V-gene family were excluded. A later analysis removed 550 to 700 highly shared, low-generation-probability nucleotide sequences to deal with suspected cross-contamination and a sequencing artifact. In a later analysis, a clonal expansion index for each public chain was calculated from normalized within-repertoire ranks of inferred template counts. Generation probabilities in a later analysis came from a VDJ recombination model fitted to out-of-frame rearrangements, and those results were checked against IGoR. Hypergeometric tests were used in a later analysis to score TCR-TCR, TCR-HLA and TCR-CMV co-occurrence, with a repertoire-size bias correction applied to the TCR pairs. False discovery rates were estimated in a later analysis by permuting HLA or CMV assignments 20 times. In a later analysis, co-occurring TCRs were grouped using DBSCAN, with TCRdist sequence similarity added in when clustering inside HLA-allele-positive subsets. Co-occurrence clustering excluded repertoires with fewer than 30,000 or more than 120,000 public chains, plus five with anomalous nucleotide sharing. The table comes from immuneACCESS by way of TCRdb, which keeps in-frame sequences with V and J called. Part of the clones is missing from these tables; in studies checked, under half for an unresolved V gene and the rest for unknown reasons. V and J calls and clone size follow that table, whereas D and trimming were derived from the DNA. Here the sample has about 160,000 clones; over 60% occur a single time. The ten largest clonotypes hold 2.8% of the sample.

Concerning this clone: The clone's antigen remains unknown. Nothing much larger sits one base from this clone, and base qualities are not available.

V is cut by 1 base and J by 4 bases, and the space between the germline ends is 11 bases. CDR1 and CDR2 were assigned from the germline V gene (reference sequence) as MNHEY and SMNVEV. The CDR3 spans 15 residues, from the cysteine through the phenylalanine. Only the CDR3 DNA is retained, 45 bases long and in frame from the first base. The TCR comes from a woman aged 30 to 39 in good health and CMV-seronegative. Rearrangement joined TRBV27 to TRBJ1-5; TRBD1 is possibly the D segment (5 matching bases). The sample taken for sequencing was PBMCs. The nucleotide sequence reads TGTGCCAGCAGTTTATGGGGCACCGGGAATCAGCCCCAGCATTTT. This sequence encodes CASSLWGTGNQPQHF.